Listed below are T cell receptor beta chains from one sample, sequenced in a study of blood T cell repertoires in COVID-19. Generated by immunoSEQ multiplex PCR, the TCRdb table keeps only in-frame clones and is missing some. The profile shows around 170,000 clones, roughly 83% of them singletons. The sample was peripheral blood. The receptor source for this set is a man between 18 and 35 years old with active or convalescent COVID-19. CDR3s include the opening cysteine and the closing phenylalanine or tryptophan. A D gene is named only where the DNA matches it firmly. Expanded clones are given a class, and other clones once, few, many or no size at all.

TRBD2	TRBV5-6	-	TRBJ2-1	TGTGCCAGCAGTTGGAGCGGGGTCTCCTACAATGAGCAGTTCTTC	CASSWSGVSYNEQFF
-	TRBV3-1/TRBV3-2	-	TRBJ2-7	TGTGCCAGCAGCCAAGCTTGGGACAACTACGAGCAGTACTTC	CASSQAWDNYEQYF
-	TRBV27	once	TRBJ2-7	TGTGCCAGCAGTTTATTCCGGTTCTCCTACGAGCAGTACTTC	CASSLFRFSYEQYF
TRBD1	TRBV6-2/TRBV6-3	-	TRBJ2-1	TGTGCCAGCAGTTACCCTGGGACAGGGGCCCACAATGAGCAGTTCTTC	CASSYPGTGAHNEQFF
TRBD2	TRBV11-2	few	TRBJ2-5	TGTGCCAGCAGCTTAGATCGATGGGCGGGGGGGTCGAAAGAGACCCAGTACTTC	CASSLDRWAGGSKETQYF
-	TRBV18	-	TRBJ1-1	TGTGCCAGCTCACCGGAGATATCCGGGGACACTGAAGCTTTCTTT	CASSPEISGDTEAFF
-	TRBV27	once	TRBJ2-7	TGTGCCAGCGGCTTAATCCACGAGCAGTACTTC	CASGLIHEQYF
-	TRBV21-1	-	TRBJ2-1	TGTGCCAGCAGCAAAGGCTTTAGCGGGCCTTACAATGAGCAGTTCTTC	CASSKGFSGPYNEQFF
-	TRBV28	-	TRBJ1-1	TGTGCCAGCAGTCTGGGGGCAGGGCGAACTGAAGCTTTCTTT	CASSLGAGRTEAFF
-	TRBV12-2	-	TRBJ2-7	TGTGCAAGTCGCCGAAGGACAGGGGGCGAATACGAGCAGTACTTC	CASRRRTGGEYEQYF
TRBD1	TRBV19	-	TRBJ1-5	TGTGCCAGTAGGCGACAGGGGAGGAGCAATCAGCCCCAGCATTTT	CASRRQGRSNQPQHF
-	TRBV19	-	TRBJ1-5	TGTGCCAGTAGTATAAATGGGGCTAATGGCAATCAGCCCCAGCATTTT	CASSINGANGNQPQHF
TRBD2	TRBV6-6	-	TRBJ2-1	TGTGCCAGCAGTCGACTAGCGTCCAACTTTTGGGCCTACAATGAGCAGTTCTTC	CASSRLASNFWAYNEQFF
-	TRBV5-1	-	TRBJ1-1	TGCGCCAGCACCCAAGGGACACTGAACACTGAAGCTTTCTTT	CASTQGTLNTEAFF
-	TRBV25-1	-	TRBJ1-4	TGTGCCAGCAGTGATGCCCCTGGCCGGGGCGGGGGTGAAAAACTGTTTTTT	CASSDAPGRGGGEKLFF
TRBD1	TRBV19	few	TRBJ1-2	TGTGCCAGTAGTATTAGGGGACAGGGTGACTACACCTTC	CASSIRGQGDYTF
TRBD1	TRBV5-1	-	TRBJ2-7	TGCGCCAGCAGCTTGGATTTTGGGACAGACTACGAGCAGTACTTC	CASSLDFGTDYEQYF
TRBD2	TRBV11-2	-	TRBJ2-1	TGTGCCAGCAGCTTACCATCCGGGACTAGCGAAGACAATGAGCAGTTCTTC	CASSLPSGTSEDNEQFF
-	TRBV7-8	-	TRBJ1-1	TGTGCCAGCAGCTTTCAGGGGAACACTGAAGCTTTCTTT	CASSFQGNTEAFF
-	TRBV6-5	-	TRBJ1-6	TGTGCCAGTCTCCGGGATCCGAATTCACCCCTCCACTTT	CASLRDPNSPLHF
-	TRBV10-1	-	TRBJ2-3	TGCGCCAGCAGTTACACCGATACGCAGTATTTT	CASSYTDTQYF
-	TRBV6-6	-	TRBJ1-5	TGTGCCAGCAGTTACGAGATTTATAGCAATCAGCCCCAGCATTTT	CASSYEIYSNQPQHF